This TCR beta chain is drawn from a study of T cell repertoires in cytomegalovirus infection. TCRdb re-called the reads with MiXCR, one entry per CDR3 protein. Among about 400,000 distinct CDR3 sequences, about a sixth were seen once, and the ten largest hold approximately 10%. The CDR3 extends over 15 amino acids. Germline V lookup: CDR1 SEHNR, CDR2 FQNEAQ (reference sequence). The germline V and J ends were trimmed by 6 bases and 1 base, with 15 bases remaining between them. This clonotype was observed at least ten times. This chain links TRBV7-9 with TRBJ1-1; the D gene is possibly TRBD1 (6 bases). Specimen: PBMCs. This sequence originates from a human donor in good health (CMV status not recorded). Some clones in this sample may be carry-over from other donors' samples. CDR3 DNA sequence: TGTGCCAGCAGTCAATTGGACAGTTCGAACACTGAAGCTTTCTTT. This translates into CASSQLDSSNTEAFF.